This T cell receptor (beta chain) was documented in a study of control samples from healthy donors and cancer patients. The repertoire was sequenced with immunoSEQ multiplex PCR; TCRdb's copy has only in-frame clones and lacks some. Seen here are 120,000 to 150,000 clones, approximately 93% observed once, and the top ten hold 5.8%. V was clipped by 0 bases and J by 4 bases; unmatched bases: 15. The CDR3 has 18 amino acids. The V gene's germline CDR1 is GTSNPN and CDR2 SVGIG (reference sequence). The TCR comes from a man between 18 and 35 years old in good health. Sequencing was done on a sample of blood. V is TRBV30 and J is TRBJ1-3, with 7 bases matching TRBD1. The CDR3 coding sequence is TGTGCCTGGAGTGTATATTTAGCCCGACAGGGAAGAGGAAACACCATATATTTT. Translating gives CAWSVYLARQGRGNTIYF.